This T cell receptor (beta chain) was obtained from a study of OX40 agonist ivuxolimab in advanced cancers. Findings and limits, study-wide: In the expanded peripheral T cells, antigen specificity was never determined.

Sequenced by immunoSEQ multiplex PCR; TCRdb stores in-frame clones only, minus some. Among 120,000 or so clones listed, roughly nine tenths were seen once. Details on this clone: The antigen remains unidentified.

The germline CDR1 and CDR2 sequences are SGHTA and FQGTGA. Trimming removed 5 bases at V and 7 bases at J, with 12 bases between. The CDR3 has 12 residues. The origin of this receptor is an adult with an advanced solid tumor such as melanoma, head and neck, liver or kidney cancer. Source: CD4+ or CD8+ T cells sorted from blood, taken in a trial of the OX40 agonist ivuxolimab. The chain carries TRBV7-3 and TRBJ2-7; weak D call: TRBD1 (5 bases). CDR3 nucleotide sequence: TGTGCCAGCAGCCCATCCTCAGGGGAGCAGTACTTC. Protein product: CASSPSSGEQYF.